The rows below give T cell receptor beta chains drawn from one sample of a study of blood T cell repertoires in COVID-19. The repertoire was sequenced with immunoSEQ multiplex PCR; TCRdb's copy has only in-frame clones and lacks some. The table shows about 120,000 clones, with 85% to 90% occurring only once. Source material: peripheral blood. The receptors derive from a woman aged 55-70 years with COVID-19, enrolled during active disease. Both conserved end residues are part of each CDR3. Fields, in order: V gene, D gene, clone size, J gene, CDR3 protein, CDR3 DNA. The D gene is left open where the match is weak. Where a row states a size, it is once, few, many or the class of an expanded clone; other rows omit it.

TRBV7-8,.,.,TRBJ2-6,CASSPTRNSGANVLTF,TGTGCCAGCAGCCCAACGCGTAACTCTGGGGCCAACGTCCTGACTTTC
TRBV6-5,TRBD1,.,TRBJ2-5,CATTGGFEETQYF,TGTGCCACGACAGGGGGCTTCGAAGAGACCCAGTACTTC
TRBV9,.,.,TRBJ1-2,CASSPLTGTYGYTF,TGTGCCAGCAGCCCTCTCACAGGGACATATGGCTACACCTTC
TRBV18,.,.,TRBJ2-2,CASSPAAGAGELFF,TGTGCCAGCTCCCCTGCGGCAGGGGCCGGGGAGCTGTTTTTT
TRBV7-2,TRBD1,.,TRBJ1-2,CASSLVMGTGYGYTF,TGTGCCAGCAGCTTAGTGATGGGGACAGGGTATGGCTACACCTTC
TRBV4-3,TRBD2,.,TRBJ2-3,CASSQAPLAGSTDTQYF,TGCGCCAGCAGCCAAGCTCCACTAGCGGGGAGCACAGATACGCAGTATTTT
TRBV14,.,.,TRBJ1-2,CASSPIGRELLYGYTF,TGTGCCAGCAGCCCCATCGGAAGGGAGCTACTTTATGGCTACACCTTC
TRBV6-5,.,.,TRBJ1-1,CASSYGPNTEAFF,TGTGCCAGCAGTTACGGGCCGAACACTGAAGCTTTCTTT
TRBV7-3,.,.,TRBJ2-3,CASSSTDRIATDTQYF,TGTGCCAGCAGCTCCACGGACAGAATTGCCACAGATACGCAGTATTTT
TRBV7-8,.,.,TRBJ1-5,CASSFREGPNQPQHF,TGTGCCAGCAGCTTTCGGGAGGGCCCGAATCAGCCCCAGCATTTT
TRBV5-1,.,.,TRBJ2-5,CASSSKETQYF,TGCGCCAGCAGCTCTAAAGAGACCCAGTACTTC
TRBV29-1,.,.,TRBJ1-2,CSVESGAGYGYTF,TGCAGCGTTGAGTCGGGCGCGGGTTATGGCTACACCTTC
TRBV19,.,.,TRBJ2-7,CVPTSPYEQYF,TGTGTACCCACGAGTCCCTACGAGCAGTACTTC
TRBV4-2,.,.,TRBJ1-1,CASSQDEATEAFF,TGTGCCAGCAGCCAAGATGAGGCTACTGAAGCTTTCTTT
TRBV6-4,TRBD1,.,TRBJ1-2,CASRGQDYGYTF,TGTGCCAGCAGGGGACAGGACTATGGCTACACCTTC
TRBV6-5,.,.,TRBJ2-5,CASSYSQVPTTKTQYF,TGTGCCAGCAGTTACTCTCAAGTCCCGACAACAAAGACCCAGTACTTC
TRBV19,.,.,TRBJ2-3,CASSIWGRSDTQYF,TGTGCCAGTAGTATTTGGGGCCGGTCAGATACGCAGTATTTT
TRBV27,.,once,TRBJ2-5,CASSLQGAMKETQYF,TGTGCCAGCAGTTTACAGGGCGCAATGAAAGAGACCCAGTACTTC
TRBV6-5,TRBD2,.,TRBJ2-7,CASNPRGGSYEQYF,TGTGCCAGCAACCCCCGCGGGGGCTCCTACGAGCAGTACTTC
TRBV4-3,.,.,TRBJ1-4,CASSQAQVNEKLFF,TGCGCCAGCAGCCAAGCTCAGGTTAATGAAAAACTGTTTTTT
TRBV9,.,.,TRBJ2-2,CASSVDGGADGELFF,TGTGCCAGCAGCGTAGATGGTGGCGCGGACGGGGAGCTGTTTTTT
TRBV29-1,.,.,TRBJ1-5,CSVHRARASWIRQPQHF,TGCAGCGTACACAGGGCACGAGCTAGCTGGATTCGGCAGCCCCAGCATTTT
TRBV7-2,TRBD1,.,TRBJ1-5,CASSTTGVSQPQHF,TGTGCCAGCAGCACCACAGGGGTCAGCCAGCCCCAGCATTTT
TRBV6-2/TRBV6-3,.,.,TRBJ1-1,CASSYSPFEGTEAFF,TGTGCCAGCAGTTACTCACCGTTTGAGGGCACTGAAGCTTTCTTT
TRBV5-4,.,.,TRBJ1-2,CASSPSGGRSSYGYTF,TGTGCCAGCAGCCCCTCGGGGGGAAGGAGCAGCTATGGCTACACCTTC
TRBV28,TRBD1,.,TRBJ2-7,CASLPGGLGTGSSYEQYF,TGTGCCAGCCTGCCCGGCGGTTTGGGGACAGGGAGCTCCTACGAGCAGTACTTC
TRBV7-2,.,.,TRBJ1-2,CASSAGRGSLNYGYTF,TGTGCCAGCAGCGCAGGGCGGGGTTCGCTTAACTATGGCTACACCTTC
TRBV11-2,.,.,TRBJ2-1,CASSLVDLLVNEQFF,TGTGCCAGCAGCTTAGTAGATTTATTAGTCAATGAGCAGTTCTTC
TRBV19,TRBD1,.,TRBJ1-2,CASTPTGGILFGYTF,TGTGCCAGTACCCCCACAGGGGGAATCTTATTTGGCTACACCTTC
TRBV28,TRBD2,.,TRBJ2-3,CASSPVTLLAGGTDTQYF,TGTGCCAGCAGTCCCGTAACCCTACTAGCGGGGGGCACAGATACGCAGTATTTT
TRBV25-1,.,.,TRBJ1-5,CASPEPRQPQHF,TGTGCCAGCCCTGAGCCCAGGCAGCCCCAGCATTTT
TRBV19,.,.,TRBJ1-6,CASSTAGDNSPLHF,TGTGCCAGTAGTACGGCAGGGGATAATTCACCCCTCCACTTT
TRBV9,TRBD1,once,TRBJ1-2,CASSLTGTGEGGYTF,TGTGCCAGCAGCCTCACCGGGACAGGGGAGGGTGGCTACACCTTC
TRBV6-5,TRBD1,once,TRBJ2-7,CASSYSLTGKIYEQYF,TGTGCCAGCAGTTACTCATTGACAGGGAAAATCTACGAGCAGTACTTC
TRBV7-8,.,.,TRBJ2-2,CASNRGGVDTGELFF,TGTGCCAGCAATCGGGGCGGGGTAGACACCGGGGAGCTGTTTTTT
TRBV6-2/TRBV6-3,TRBD1,.,TRBJ1-2,CASSYSDREGYGYTF,TGTGCCAGCAGTTACTCTGACAGGGAAGGATATGGCTACACCTTC
TRBV6-6,.,.,TRBJ2-1,CASSPRRGNYNEQFF,TGTGCCAGCAGTCCCCGGAGGGGAAATTACAATGAGCAGTTCTTC
TRBV6-5,TRBD1,.,TRBJ1-6,CAGKLYGTGDSPLHF,TGTGCCGGAAAACTATACGGGACAGGGGATTCACCCCTCCACTTT
TRBV6-5,.,.,TRBJ1-1,CASSWGTPRTEAFF,TGTGCCAGCAGTTGGGGGACTCCAAGGACTGAAGCTTTCTTT
TRBV9,TRBD2,.,TRBJ2-1,CASSGAGLAVKDEQFF,TGTGCCAGCAGCGGCGCGGGACTAGCGGTAAAGGATGAGCAGTTCTTC
TRBV5-1,.,.,TRBJ2-3,CASSSAAGVTSTDTQYF,TGCGCCAGCAGCAGCGCTGCAGGGGTCACTAGCACAGATACGCAGTATTTT
TRBV7-9,.,.,TRBJ1-1,CASSLEGRGRGKNTEAFF,TGTGCCAGCAGCTTAGAGGGCAGGGGACGCGGTAAGAACACTGAAGCTTTCTTT
TRBV9,.,.,TRBJ1-5,CASSVGGSGIQPQHF,TGTGCCAGCAGCGTAGGAGGGAGTGGAATTCAGCCCCAGCATTTT
TRBV13,.,.,TRBJ2-7,CASSLTTSFRQLTYEQYF,TGTGCCAGCAGCTTGACCACTTCGTTCCGACAGTTAACCTACGAGCAGTACTTC
TRBV5-4,TRBD1,.,TRBJ1-1,CASSVFLVLGQGNTEAFF,TGTGCCAGCAGCGTTTTTTTAGTTTTGGGACAGGGGAACACTGAAGCTTTCTTT
TRBV3-1/TRBV3-2,TRBD1,.,TRBJ2-7,CASSQASFRTGDDEQYF,TGTGCCAGCAGCCAAGCCTCCTTCCGGACAGGGGATGACGAGCAGTACTTC
TRBV5-1,TRBD1,once,TRBJ2-5,CASSPQGNRETQYF,TGCGCCAGCAGTCCACAGGGGAATCGCGAGACCCAGTACTTC
TRBV20-1,.,few,TRBJ2-2,CSASPGSTGELFF,TGCAGTGCTAGTCCCGGTTCCACCGGGGAGCTGTTTTTT
TRBV3-1/TRBV3-2,.,once,TRBJ2-2,CASSQDRANTGELFF,TGTGCCAGCAGCCAAGATCGAGCGAACACCGGGGAGCTGTTTTTT
TRBV18,TRBD1,.,TRBJ1-6,CASSPGQDNSPLHF,TGTGCCAGCTCACCAGGACAGGATAATTCACCCCTCCACTTT
TRBV5-5,TRBD1,.,TRBJ1-6,CASSQSGGRNNSPLHF,TGTGCCAGCAGCCAATCAGGGGGTCGGAACAATTCACCCCTCCACTTT
TRBV20-1,.,.,TRBJ1-6,CSANEAGAPNSPLHF,TGCAGTGCTAATGAGGCAGGGGCTCCTAATTCACCCCTCCACTTT
TRBV7-2,.,.,TRBJ1-4,CASSLGRANEKLFF,TGTGCCAGCAGCTTAGGGAGGGCTAATGAAAAACTGTTTTTT
TRBV7-2,TRBD1,.,TRBJ1-1,CASSPPGGMNTEAFF,TGTGCCAGCAGCCCACCAGGGGGCATGAACACTGAAGCTTTCTTT
TRBV7-2,TRBD1,few,TRBJ1-2,CASNRQGEGGYTF,TGTGCCAGCAACCGACAGGGAGAAGGTGGCTACACCTTC
TRBV7-3,.,few,TRBJ1-2,CASSPDRNYGYTF,TGTGCCAGCAGCCCCGACAGGAACTATGGCTACACCTTC
TRBV19,TRBD1,.,TRBJ2-5,CASSKGQGAGETQYF,TGTGCCAGTAGTAAAGGACAGGGGGCGGGAGAGACCCAGTACTTC
TRBV6-2/TRBV6-3,TRBD2,.,TRBJ2-2,CASSRTSVVGELFF,TGTGCCAGCAGCCGGACTAGCGTGGTCGGGGAGCTGTTTTTT
TRBV7-2,TRBD1,.,TRBJ1-2,CASSLSRQGYGYTF,TGTGCCAGCAGCTTATCGCGACAGGGTTATGGCTACACCTTC